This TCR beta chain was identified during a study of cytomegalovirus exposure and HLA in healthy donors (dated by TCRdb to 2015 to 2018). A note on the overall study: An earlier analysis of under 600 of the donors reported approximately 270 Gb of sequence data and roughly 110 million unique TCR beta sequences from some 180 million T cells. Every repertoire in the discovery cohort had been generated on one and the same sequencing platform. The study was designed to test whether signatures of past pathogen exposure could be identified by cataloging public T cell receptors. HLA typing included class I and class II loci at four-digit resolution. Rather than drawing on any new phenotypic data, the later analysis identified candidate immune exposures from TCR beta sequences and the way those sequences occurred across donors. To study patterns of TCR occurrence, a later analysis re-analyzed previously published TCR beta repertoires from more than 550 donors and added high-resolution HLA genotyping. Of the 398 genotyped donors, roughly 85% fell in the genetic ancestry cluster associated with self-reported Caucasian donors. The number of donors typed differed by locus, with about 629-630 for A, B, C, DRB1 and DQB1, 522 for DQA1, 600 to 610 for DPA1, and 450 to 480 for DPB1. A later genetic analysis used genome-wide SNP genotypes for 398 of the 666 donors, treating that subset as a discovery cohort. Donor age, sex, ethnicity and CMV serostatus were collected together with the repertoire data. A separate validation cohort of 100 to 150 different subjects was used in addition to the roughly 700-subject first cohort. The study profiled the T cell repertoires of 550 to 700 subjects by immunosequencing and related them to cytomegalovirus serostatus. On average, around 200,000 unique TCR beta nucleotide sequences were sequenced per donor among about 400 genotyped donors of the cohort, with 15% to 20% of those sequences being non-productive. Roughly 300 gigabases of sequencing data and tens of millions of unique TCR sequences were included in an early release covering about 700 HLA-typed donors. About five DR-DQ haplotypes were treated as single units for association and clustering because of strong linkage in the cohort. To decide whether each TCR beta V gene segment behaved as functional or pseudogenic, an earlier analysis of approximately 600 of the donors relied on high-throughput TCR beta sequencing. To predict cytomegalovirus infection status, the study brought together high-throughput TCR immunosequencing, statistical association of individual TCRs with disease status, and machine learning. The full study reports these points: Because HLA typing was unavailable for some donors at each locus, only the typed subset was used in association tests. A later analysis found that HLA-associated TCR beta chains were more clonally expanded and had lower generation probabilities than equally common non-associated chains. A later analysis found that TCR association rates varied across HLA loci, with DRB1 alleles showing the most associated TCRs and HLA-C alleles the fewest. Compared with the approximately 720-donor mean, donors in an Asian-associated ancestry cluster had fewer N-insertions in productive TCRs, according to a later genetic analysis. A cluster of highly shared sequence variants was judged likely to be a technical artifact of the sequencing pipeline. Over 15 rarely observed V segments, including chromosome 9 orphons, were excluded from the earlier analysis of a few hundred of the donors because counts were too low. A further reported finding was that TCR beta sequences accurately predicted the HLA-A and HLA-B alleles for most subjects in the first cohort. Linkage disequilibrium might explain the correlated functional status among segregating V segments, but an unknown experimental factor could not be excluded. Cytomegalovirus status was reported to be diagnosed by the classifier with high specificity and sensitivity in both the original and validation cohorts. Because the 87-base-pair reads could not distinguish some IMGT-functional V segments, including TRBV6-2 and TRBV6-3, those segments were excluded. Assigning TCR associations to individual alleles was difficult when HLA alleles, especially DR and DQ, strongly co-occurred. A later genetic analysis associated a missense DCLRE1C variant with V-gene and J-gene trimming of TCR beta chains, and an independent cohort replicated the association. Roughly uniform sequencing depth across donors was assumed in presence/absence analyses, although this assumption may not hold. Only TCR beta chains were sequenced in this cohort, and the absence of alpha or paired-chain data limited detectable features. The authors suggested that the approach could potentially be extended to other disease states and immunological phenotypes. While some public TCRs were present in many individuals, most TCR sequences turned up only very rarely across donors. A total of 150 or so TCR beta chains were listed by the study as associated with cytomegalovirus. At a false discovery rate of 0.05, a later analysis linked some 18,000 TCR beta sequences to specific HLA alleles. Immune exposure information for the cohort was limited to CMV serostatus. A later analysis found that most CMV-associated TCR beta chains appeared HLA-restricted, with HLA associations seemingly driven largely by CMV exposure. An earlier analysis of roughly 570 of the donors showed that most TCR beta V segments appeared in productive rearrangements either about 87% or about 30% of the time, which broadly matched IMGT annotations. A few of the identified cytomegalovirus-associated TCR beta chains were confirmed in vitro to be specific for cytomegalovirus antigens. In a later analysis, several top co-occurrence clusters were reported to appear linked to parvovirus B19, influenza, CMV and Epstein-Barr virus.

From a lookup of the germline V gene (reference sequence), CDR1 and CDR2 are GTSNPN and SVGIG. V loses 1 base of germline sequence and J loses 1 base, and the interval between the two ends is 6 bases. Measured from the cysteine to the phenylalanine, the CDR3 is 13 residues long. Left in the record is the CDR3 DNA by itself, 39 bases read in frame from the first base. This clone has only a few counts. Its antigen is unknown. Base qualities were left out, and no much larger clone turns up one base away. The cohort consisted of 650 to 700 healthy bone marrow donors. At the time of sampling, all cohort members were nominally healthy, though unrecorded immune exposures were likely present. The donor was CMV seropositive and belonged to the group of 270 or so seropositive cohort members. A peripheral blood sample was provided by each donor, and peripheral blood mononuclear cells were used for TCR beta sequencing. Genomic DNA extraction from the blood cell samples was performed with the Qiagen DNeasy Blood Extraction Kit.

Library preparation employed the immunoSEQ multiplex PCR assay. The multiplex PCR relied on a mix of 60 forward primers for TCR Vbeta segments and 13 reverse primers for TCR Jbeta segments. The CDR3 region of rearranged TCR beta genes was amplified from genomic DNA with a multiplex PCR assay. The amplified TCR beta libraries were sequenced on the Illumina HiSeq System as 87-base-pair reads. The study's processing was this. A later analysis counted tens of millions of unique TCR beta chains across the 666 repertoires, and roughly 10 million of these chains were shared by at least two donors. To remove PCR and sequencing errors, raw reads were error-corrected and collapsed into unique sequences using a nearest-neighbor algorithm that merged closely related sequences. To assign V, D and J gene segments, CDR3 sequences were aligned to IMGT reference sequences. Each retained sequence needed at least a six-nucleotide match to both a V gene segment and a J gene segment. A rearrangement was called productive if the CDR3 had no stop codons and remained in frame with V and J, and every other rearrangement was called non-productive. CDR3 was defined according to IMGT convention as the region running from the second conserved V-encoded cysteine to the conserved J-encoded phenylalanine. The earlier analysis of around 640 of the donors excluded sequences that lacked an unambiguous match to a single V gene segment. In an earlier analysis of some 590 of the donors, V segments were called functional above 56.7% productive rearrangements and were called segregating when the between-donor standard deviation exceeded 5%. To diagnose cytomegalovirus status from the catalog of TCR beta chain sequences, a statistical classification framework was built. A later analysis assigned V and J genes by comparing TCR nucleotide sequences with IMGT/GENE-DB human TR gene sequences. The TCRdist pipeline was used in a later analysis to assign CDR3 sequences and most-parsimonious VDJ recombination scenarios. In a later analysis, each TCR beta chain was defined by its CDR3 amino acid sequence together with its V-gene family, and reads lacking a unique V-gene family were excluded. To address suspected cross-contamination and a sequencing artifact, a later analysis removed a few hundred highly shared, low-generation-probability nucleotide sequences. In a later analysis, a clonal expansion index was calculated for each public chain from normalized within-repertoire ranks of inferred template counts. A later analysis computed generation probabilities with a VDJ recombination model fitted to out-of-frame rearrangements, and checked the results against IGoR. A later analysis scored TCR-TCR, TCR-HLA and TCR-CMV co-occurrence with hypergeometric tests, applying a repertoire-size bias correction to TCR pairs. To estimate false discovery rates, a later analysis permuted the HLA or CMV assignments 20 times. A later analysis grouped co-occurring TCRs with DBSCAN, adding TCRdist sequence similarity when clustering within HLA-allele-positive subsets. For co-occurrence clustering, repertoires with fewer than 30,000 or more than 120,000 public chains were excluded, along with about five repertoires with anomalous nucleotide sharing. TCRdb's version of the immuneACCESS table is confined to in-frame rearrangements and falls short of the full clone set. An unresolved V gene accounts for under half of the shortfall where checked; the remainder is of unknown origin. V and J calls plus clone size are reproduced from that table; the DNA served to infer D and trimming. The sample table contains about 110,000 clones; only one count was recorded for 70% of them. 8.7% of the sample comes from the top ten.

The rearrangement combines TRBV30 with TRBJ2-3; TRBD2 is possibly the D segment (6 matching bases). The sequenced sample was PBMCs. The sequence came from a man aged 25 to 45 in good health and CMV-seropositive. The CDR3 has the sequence CAWSGRGTDTQYF. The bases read TGTGCCTGGAGTGGGAGGGGCACAGATACGCAGTATTTT.